These 18 T cell receptor beta chains came from one sample sequenced in a study of shared clonotypes between healthy human individuals. CD45RO-negative cells were positively selected for CCR7, leaving out terminally differentiated effector memory CD45RA+ cells. TCRdb's copy holds only in-frame clones and misses some; the assay was immunoSEQ multiplex PCR. The sample consists of about 1.9 million clones, roughly 95% of them appearing once. Sequencing was performed on naive CD8+ T cells from PBMCs. The source is a man younger than 30 in good health. Some clones in this sample may be carry-over from other donors' samples.

V is TRBV27 and J is TRBJ2-7; the D is unclear. Trimming pared 3 bases from V and 7 bases from J, leaving 13 bases between. The CDR3 runs 13 residues. The V gene's germline CDR1 is MNHEY and CDR2 SMNVEV (reference sequence). In DNA, the CDR3 is TGTGCCAGCAGTTTCAACGGAGAAGGGGAGCAGTACTTC. Its translation is CASSFNGEGEQYF.

The V and J genes are TRBV27 and TRBJ2-7; D ambiguous. The CDR3 consists of 14 residues. Trimming took off 3 bases at V and 4 bases at J, with 13 bases between the two ends. Germline CDR1 and CDR2: MNHEY and SMNVEV (reference sequence). CDR3 residues: CASSLTGYQYEQYF. CDR3 in DNA: TGTGCCAGCAGTTTGACTGGCTACCAATACGAGCAGTACTTC.

This clone was counted once. This CDR3 reads CASSPTQPEAFF. CDR3 nucleotides: TGTGCCAGCAGCCCAACTCAGCCTGAAGCTTTCTTT. The chain is built from TRBV7-8 and TRBJ1-1; no reliable D call. The germline V gene has CDR1 SGHVS and CDR2 FQNEAQ. The CDR3 runs to 12 residues. Trimming stripped 5 bases from V and 6 bases from J, with 10 bases between.

This rearrangement joins TRBV11-1 to TRBJ1-1; D gene unclear. V was clipped by 3 bases and J by 0 bases, with 5 bases between them. The CDR3 has 13 amino acids. Germline values: CDR1 SGHAT, CDR2 FQDESV (reference sequence). The CDR3 loop is CASSLGMNTEAFF. CDR3 DNA sequence: TGTGCCAGCAGCTTGGGGATGAACACTGAAGCTTTCTTT.

The gene calls are TRBV28 and TRBJ2-7, with D hard to call. Trimming removed 3 bases from V and 2 bases from J, with 14 bases in between. CDR3 length: 15 amino acids. Germline CDR1 MDHEN, CDR2 SYDVKM. The CDR3: CASSFNVGTAYEQYF. The DNA for the CDR3 is TGTGCCAGCAGTTTTAATGTGGGAACAGCCTACGAGCAGTACTTC.

This clone was seen just once. The CDR3 region is CASSTRLVDTDTQYF. As DNA, the CDR3 is TGTGCCAGCAGCACCCGACTAGTAGATACGGATACGCAGTATTTT. This chain links TRBV9 with TRBJ2-3; D is perhaps TRBD2 (6 bases). CDR1 is SGDLS and CDR2 is YYNGEE in the germline V gene. Trimming removed 4 bases from V and 6 bases from J, with 18 bases in between. The length of the CDR3 is 15 residues.

V and J are TRBV10-3 and TRBJ2-1; D is unresolved. Trimming removed 6 bases from V and 2 bases from J, with 11 bases in between. The germline gives CDR1 ENHRY, CDR2 SYGVKD. This CDR3 comprises 14 residues. CDR3 residues: CAISELKAYNEQFF. The DNA of the CDR3 is TGTGCCATCAGCGAACTGAAAGCCTACAATGAGCAGTTCTTC.

V is TRBV29-1 and J is TRBJ2-7, with 11 nucleotides matching TRBD1. With V trimmed by 4 bases and J by 4 bases, 3 bases remained unmatched. The CDR3 totals 13 residues. Germline values: CDR1 SQVTM, CDR2 ANQGSEA. This CDR3 is CSVVGTGGYEQYF. The CDR3 DNA reads TGCAGCGTTGTCGGGACAGGGGGTTACGAGCAGTACTTC.

The chain has TRBV28 and TRBJ2-7, with 7 bases lining up with TRBD1. Germline values: CDR1 MDHEN, CDR2 SYDVKM. Unmatched junction bases numbered 2, after V lost 4 bases and J lost 2 bases. The CDR3 is 13 amino acids. CDR3 loop: CASSWDRTYEQYF. The CDR3, as DNA: TGTGCCAGCAGTTGGGACAGAACCTACGAGCAGTACTTC.

V gene TRBV7-3 combines with J gene TRBJ2-3; D is unresolved. The CDR3 length is 16 residues. The germline V and J ends were trimmed by 1 base and 2 bases, with 13 bases remaining between them. The V gene's germline CDR1 is SGHTA and CDR2 FQGTGA. The CDR3 loop reads CASSLIGSLYTDTQYF. The CDR3 bases are TGTGCCAGCAGCTTAATAGGCTCCCTCTACACAGATACGCAGTATTTT. The variable domain in full, with the rest retrieved from reference TRBV7-3 and TRBJ2-3, is GAGVSQTPSNKVTEKGKYVELRCDPISGHTALYWYRQSLGQGPEFLIYFQGTGAADDSGLPNDRFFAVRPEGSVSTLKIQRTERGDSAVYLCASSLIGSLYTDTQYFGPGTRLTVL.

The J gene is TRBJ2-1, the V gene TRBV4-3; D may be TRBD2 (5 bases). Germline V gene sequence: CDR1 LGHNA, CDR2 YSLEER. This CDR3 spans 15 amino acids. V shed 4 bases and J shed 4 bases, with 14 bases lying between them. The CDR3 bases are TGCGCCAGCAGCCCCCGGGGAGACCCTTACAATGAGCAGTTCTTC. Its translation: CASSPRGDPYNEQFF.

The chain employs TRBV9 and TRBJ2-3; 12 bases are shared with TRBD2. V was clipped by 3 bases and J by 6 bases; unmatched bases: 5. This CDR3 has 15 amino acids. The V gene's germline CDR1 is SGDLS and CDR2 YYNGEE. The CDR3 sequence: CASSGLAGERDTQYF. CDR3 bases: TGTGCCAGCAGCGGACTAGCGGGAGAGAGGGATACGCAGTATTTT.

The table lists this clone with a count of one. The chain has TRBV29-1 and TRBJ2-3; D may be TRBD2 (5 bases). Trimming shortened V by 7 bases and J by 2 bases, and 13 bases separated the two germline ends. The CDR3 runs to 13 residues. CDR1 SQVTM and CDR2 ANQGSEA come from the germline V gene. CDR3 DNA: TGCAGCGCCACACCGGGGAACACAGATACGCAGTATTTT. This codes for CSATPGNTDTQYF.

The chain combines TRBV4-1 with TRBJ2-1; possibly TRBD1 or TRBD2 for D (5 bases each). The V end lost 1 base, the J end lost 3 bases, and 13 bases lay between the germline ends. Germline assignment: CDR1 MGHRA and CDR2 YSYEKL. There are 16 residues in the CDR3. CDR3 residues: CASSQAGTRNYNEQFF. CDR3 bases: TGCGCCAGCAGCCAAGCCGGGACGAGAAACTACAATGAGCAGTTCTTC.

The chain couples TRBV19 to TRBJ1-1; D is possibly TRBD1 (5 bases). The CDR3 totals 14 residues. Germline CDR1 LNHDA, CDR2 SQIVND (reference sequence). V was shortened by 8 bases and J by 2 bases, with 15 bases between the two germline ends. The CDR3 region has the DNA TGTGCCAGTCTCCCCCAGGGAAGTAACACTGAAGCTTTCTTT. Residues: CASLPQGSNTEAFF.

V and J are TRBV27 and TRBJ1-2; 9 bases match TRBD1. The CDR3 sequence is 16 residues long. Germline CDR1 reads MNHEY; CDR2 reads SMNVEV (reference sequence). J lost 6 bases, V lost 3 bases, and 11 bases had no gene match. The CDR3 nucleotides read TGTGCCAGCAGTTTGCTGGGACAGGGACTCACACATGGCTACACCTTC. The encoded protein is CASSLLGQGLTHGYTF.

This chain uses TRBV27 with TRBJ2-7; D possibly corresponds to TRBD1 (6 bases). Between the trimmed V and J ends, which lost 5 bases and 3 bases, there was a span of 26 bases. CDR3 size: 18 residues. CDR1 is MNHEY and CDR2 is SMNVEV in the germline V gene (reference sequence). The CDR3 here is CASSQPTGGLSGDYEQYF. The CDR3 DNA sequence: TGTGCCAGCAGTCAACCGACAGGTGGACTGAGTGGGGACTACGAGCAGTACTTC.

J is TRBJ2-2 and V is TRBV19; D not resolved. V dropped 3 bases and J dropped 6 bases, with 8 bases sitting between them. The CDR3 contains 13 residues. CDR1 is LNHDA, CDR2 SQIVND, per germline (reference sequence). The CDR3 region is CASSMGGSGELFF. The CDR3 DNA is TGTGCCAGTAGTATGGGTGGCTCCGGGGAGCTGTTTTTT.